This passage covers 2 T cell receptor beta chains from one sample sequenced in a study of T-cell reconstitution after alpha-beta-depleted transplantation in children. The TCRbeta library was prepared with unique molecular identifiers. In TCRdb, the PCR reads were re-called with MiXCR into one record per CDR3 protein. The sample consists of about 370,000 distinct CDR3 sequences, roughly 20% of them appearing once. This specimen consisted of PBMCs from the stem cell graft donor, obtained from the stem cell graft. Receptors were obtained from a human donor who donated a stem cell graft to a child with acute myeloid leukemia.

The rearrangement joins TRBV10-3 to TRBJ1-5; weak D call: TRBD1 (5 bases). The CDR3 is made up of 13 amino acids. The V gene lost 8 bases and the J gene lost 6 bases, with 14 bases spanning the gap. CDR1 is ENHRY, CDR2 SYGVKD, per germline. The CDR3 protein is CAIRGGEGQPQHF. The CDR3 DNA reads TGTGCCATCCGTGGAGGGGAAGGTCAGCCCCAGCATTTT.

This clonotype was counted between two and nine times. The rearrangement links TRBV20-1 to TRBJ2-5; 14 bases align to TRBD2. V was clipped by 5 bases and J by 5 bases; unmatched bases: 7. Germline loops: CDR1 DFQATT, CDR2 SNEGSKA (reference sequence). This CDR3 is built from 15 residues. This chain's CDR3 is CSASTSGRAGETQYF. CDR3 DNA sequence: TGCAGTGCTTCGACTAGCGGGAGGGCCGGGGAGACCCAGTACTTC.